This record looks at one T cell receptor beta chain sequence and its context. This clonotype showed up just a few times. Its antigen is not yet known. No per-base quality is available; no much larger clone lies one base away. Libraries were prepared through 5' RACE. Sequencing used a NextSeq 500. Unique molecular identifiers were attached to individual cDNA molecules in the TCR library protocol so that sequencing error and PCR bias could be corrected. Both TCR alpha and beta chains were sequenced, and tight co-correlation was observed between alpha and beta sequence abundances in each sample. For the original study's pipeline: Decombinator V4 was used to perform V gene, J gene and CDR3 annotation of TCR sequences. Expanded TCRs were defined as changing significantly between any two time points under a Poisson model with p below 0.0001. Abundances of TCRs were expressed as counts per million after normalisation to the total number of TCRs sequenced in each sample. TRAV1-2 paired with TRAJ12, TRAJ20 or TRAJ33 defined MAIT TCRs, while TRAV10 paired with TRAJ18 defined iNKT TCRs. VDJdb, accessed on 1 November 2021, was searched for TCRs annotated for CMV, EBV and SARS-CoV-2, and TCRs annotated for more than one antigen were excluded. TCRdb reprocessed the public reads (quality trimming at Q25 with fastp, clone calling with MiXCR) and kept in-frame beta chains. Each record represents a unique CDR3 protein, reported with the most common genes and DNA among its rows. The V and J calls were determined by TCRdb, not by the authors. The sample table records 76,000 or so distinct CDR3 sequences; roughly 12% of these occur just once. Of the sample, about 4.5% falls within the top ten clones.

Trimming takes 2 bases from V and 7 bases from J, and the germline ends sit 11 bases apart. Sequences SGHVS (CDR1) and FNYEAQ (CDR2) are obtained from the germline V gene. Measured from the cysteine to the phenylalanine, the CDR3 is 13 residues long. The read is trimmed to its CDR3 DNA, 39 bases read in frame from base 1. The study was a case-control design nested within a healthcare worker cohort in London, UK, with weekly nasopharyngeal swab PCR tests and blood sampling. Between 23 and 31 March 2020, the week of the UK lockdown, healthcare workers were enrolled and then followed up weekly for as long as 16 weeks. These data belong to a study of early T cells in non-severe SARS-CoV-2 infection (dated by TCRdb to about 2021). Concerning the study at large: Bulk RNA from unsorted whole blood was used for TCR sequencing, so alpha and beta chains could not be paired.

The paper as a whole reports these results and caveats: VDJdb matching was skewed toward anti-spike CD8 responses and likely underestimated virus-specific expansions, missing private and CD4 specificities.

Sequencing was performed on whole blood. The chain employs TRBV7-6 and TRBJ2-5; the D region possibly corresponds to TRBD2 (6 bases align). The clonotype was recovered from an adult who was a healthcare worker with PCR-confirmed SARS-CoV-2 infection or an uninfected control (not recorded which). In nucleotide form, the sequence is TGTGCCAGCAGCTTAACTGAGGGAGGGACCCAGTACTTC. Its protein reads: CASSLTEGGTQYF. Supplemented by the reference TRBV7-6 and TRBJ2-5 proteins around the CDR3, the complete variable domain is GAGVSQSPRYKVTKRGQDVALRCDPISGHVSLYWYRQALGQGPEFLTYFNYEAQQDKSGLPNDRFSAERPEGSISTLTIQRTEQRDSAMYRCASSLTEGGTQYFGPGTRLLVL.